This TCR beta chain was documented in a study of CD8+ T cells in alopecia areata. Study results and limitations: Tofacitinib produced a significant decrease in scalp clonality and in expanded CD8+ clones among the top 100.

This CDR3 has 15 amino acids. Germline CDR1 reads SGHDT; CDR2 reads YYEEEE. V gave up 0 bases and J gave up 2 bases, with 10 bases separating them. This clone was observed a few times. Antigen specificity is unknown. Treatment in this sample: oral pan-JAK inhibitor, 5-10 mg twice daily. Lesional scalp tissue (obtained by punch biopsy) and peripheral blood were collected from alopecia areata patients. RNA was extracted and reverse transcribed into cDNA as the sequencing template. Data came from immunoSEQ multiplex PCR; TCRdb stores just in-frame clones and leaves some out. The repertoire holds approximately 170,000 clones, around 60% seen once, with around 14% in the top ten.

The sequencing used CD4+ T cells sorted from blood, collected at week 24, from a patient treated with tofacitinib. The rearrangement links TRBV5-6 to TRBJ2-3; D perhaps matches TRBD2 (6 bases). The source is a human donor with alopecia areata. The CDR3 DNA reads TGTGCCAGCAGCTTGGGTGGGGGGTTCACAGATACGCAGTATTTT. It specifies CASSLGGGFTDTQYF. Drawing the rest from reference TRBV5-6 and TRBJ2-3, the complete variable domain is DAGVTQSPTHLIKTRGQQVTLRCSPKSGHDTVSWYQQALGQGPQFIFQYYEEEERQRGNFPDRFSGHQFPNYSSELNVNALLLGDSALYLCASSLGGGFTDTQYFGPGTRLTVL.